What follows are 4 T cell receptor beta chains derived from one specimen sequenced in a study of blood T cells in healthy people across ages. It was with a sample-barcoded 5' primer and a J-beta primer mix that a second PCR of roughly 7 to 12 cycles was run. TCRdb re-called the 5' RACE reads through MiXCR, storing one row per CDR3 protein. This sample has about 570,000 distinct CDR3 sequences, with 27% found just once. Sequencing was carried out using blood. Receptor source: a woman in her 70s in good health.

This clonotype appeared a few times. This sequence may be a read error, since a much larger clone differs from it by one base. The CDR3 DNA follows: TGCGCCAGCAGCCCGGAGGAGGAGACCCAGTACTTC. Encoded protein: CASSPEEETQYF. This chain uses TRBV5-1 with TRBJ2-5; perhaps TRBD2 as D (5 bases). Per germline, CDR1 SGHRS and CDR2 YFSETQ. The CDR3 is 12 amino acids. The V gene lost 4 bases and the J gene lost 5 bases, with 9 bases spanning the gap.

The chain uses TRBV6-2 or TRBV6-3 and TRBJ2-6; D is possibly TRBD1 (5 bases). Looked up from germline, CDR1 is MNHEY and CDR2 is SVGEGT. The ends were cut back, 6 bases at V and 4 bases at J, with 19 bases in the middle. The CDR3 loop spans 17 amino acids. This CDR3 is CASSRLGANSGANVLTF. The CDR3 DNA reads as TGTGCCAGCAGCCGTCTTGGGGCAAATTCCGGGGCCAACGTCCTGACTTTC.

This clonotype has more than one count but fewer than ten. V and J are TRBV20-1 and TRBJ1-2, with D perhaps matching TRBD1 (6 bases). The CDR3 has 13 amino acids. Trimming stripped 7 bases from V and 8 bases from J, with 20 bases between. Germline CDR1 is DFQATT and CDR2 is SNEGSKA (reference sequence). This CDR3 reads CSGVTGSRGGYTF. The CDR3 region has the DNA TGCAGTGGCGTAACAGGGTCACGAGGGGGCTACACCTTC.

This clonotype was seen ten or more times. V gene TRBV7-6 combines with J gene TRBJ2-1, with TRBD2 matching over 9 bases. Germline-derived CDR1 and CDR2 are SGHVS and FNYEAQ. The CDR3 runs to 16 residues. The V segment lost 1 base and the J segment 9 bases; nucleotides outside the gene matches: 10. The DNA for the CDR3 is TGTGCCAGCAGCTTAGGCCCTAGCGGGGCGACATCTGAGCAGTTCTTC. Its protein product is CASSLGPSGATSEQFF.